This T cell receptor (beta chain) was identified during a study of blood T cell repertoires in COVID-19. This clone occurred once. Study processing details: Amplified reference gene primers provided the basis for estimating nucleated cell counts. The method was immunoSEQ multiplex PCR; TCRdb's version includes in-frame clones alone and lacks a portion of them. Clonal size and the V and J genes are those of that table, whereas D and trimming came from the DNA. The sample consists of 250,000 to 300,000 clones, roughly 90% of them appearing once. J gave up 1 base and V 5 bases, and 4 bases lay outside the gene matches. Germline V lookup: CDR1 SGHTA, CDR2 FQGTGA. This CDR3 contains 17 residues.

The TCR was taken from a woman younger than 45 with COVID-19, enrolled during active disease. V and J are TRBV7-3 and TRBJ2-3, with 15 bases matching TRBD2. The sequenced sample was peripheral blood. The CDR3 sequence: CASSLGLAGGGTDTQYF. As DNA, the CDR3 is TGTGCCAGCAGCCTGGGACTAGCGGGAGGAGGCACAGATACGCAGTATTTT. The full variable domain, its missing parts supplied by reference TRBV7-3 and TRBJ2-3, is GAGVSQTPSNKVTEKGKYVELRCDPISGHTALYWYRQSLGQGPEFLIYFQGTGAADDSGLPNDRFFAVRPEGSVSTLKIQRTERGDSAVYLCASSLGLAGGGTDTQYFGPGTRLTVL.